This T cell receptor beta chain stems from a study of shared clonotypes between healthy human individuals (dated by TCRdb to about 2020). In terms of the full investigation: Two women and a few men aged 18 to 49 years were included in the cohort. Per donor, three plates each were used for CD4 naive and CD4 memory, two for CD8 naive, and one for CD8 memory. Blood TCR repertoires of about five healthy adults were deeply sequenced to estimate repertoire size and the extent of clonotype sharing between individuals. Different laboratories and diverse techniques were used to prepare libraries and sequence TCR repertoires, to increase sequencing depth and limit assay-specific biases. Between about 0.8 and 8.9 billion PBMCs per donor were obtained by leukapheresis. What the study reported, not specific to this receptor: Estimated clonotype richness was generally larger for naive than for memory subsets. Based on pairwise subsampling, the degree of clonotype sharing among donors was expected to be affected by sequencing depth. Approximately 5% of naive CD4, around 3.5% of naive CD8, roughly 2.4% of memory CD4, and over 0.35% of memory CD8 clonotypes were shared across several donors. Sampling was restricted to blood, and TCR repertoires in tissues likely differ from the TCR repertoires found in blood. Compared with non-shared clonotypes, the clonotypes found in all four sorted-subset donors had higher generation probabilities. The small number of donors limited the genetic and exposure-history diversity represented. Incomplete sequencing was indicated by rarefaction of sorted-subset datasets, despite the large sequencing depth.

As for this clone: The antigen this receptor binds is unknown. No much larger clonotype is one base removed from it; base qualities were not supplied.

The CDR3 measures 13 amino acids from cysteine to phenylalanine. Just the 39-base CDR3 DNA is kept, in frame starting at base 1. V is cut by 6 bases and J by 2 bases, and the space between the germline ends is 11 bases. Based on the germline V gene, the CDR1 and CDR2 sequences are MDHEN and SYDVKM. Donors were healthy HIV-negative adults with no recently reported acute infections or vaccinations. All donors were Caucasian adults living in Nashville, Tennessee, USA. Magnetic negative selection was used to enrich CD4+ T cells, after which naive cells were positively selected on CD45RA and the negative fraction became the memory subset. Blood was collected by leukapheresis, and PBMCs were isolated by Ficoll-Histopaque density gradient centrifugation and then cryopreserved in liquid nitrogen vapor phase. Purity and quantity of every magnetically sorted T cell population were checked by analytical flow cytometry. Genomic DNA was isolated from each sorted fraction and quantified by UV absorbance on a Nanodrop 2000c.

Using the deep immunoSEQ assay, multiplex PCR amplified TCR CDR3 regions from genomic DNA. For each cell subset, the extracted genomic DNA was distributed evenly across all wells of several immunoSEQ 96-well plates, and each plate served as one replicate. For sorted subsets, each replicate PCR was loaded with 200 ng genomic DNA, equivalent to some 31,000 T cell genomes. The purified libraries were quantified using a Qubit 3.0 fluorometer, sized with a Bioanalyzer 2100, and then quantified again using the KAPA Library Quantification kit. Each immunoSEQ 96-well plate was sequenced on its own single-read 150-cycle Illumina NextSeq 550 flow cell. The paper's data handling went like this. Because the immunoSEQ output included only junctional sequences and no quality scores, the filtering could not be the same as the filtering used for full-length reads. To assign V/J genes and CDR3, sequences were annotated using PyIR, a Python wrapper for IgBLAST v1.9, with IMGT germline references. Any read was removed if the V/J assignment was weak (E-value above 1e-6), the CDR3 was missing, or the read contained stop codons, out-of-frame junctions, or ambiguous translated residues. V3J clonotypes were defined by identical inferred V gene, J gene, and CDR3 amino acid sequence. The percentage overlap between two repertoires was calculated by dividing the number of shared unique clonotypes by the size of the smaller repertoire. RTK rarefaction, the Chao1 estimator, and Recon v2.1 estimates of unobserved clonotypes were used to assess repertoire richness. For all TCRbeta clonotypes obtained by the gDNA method from a few donors, generation probabilities were computed with OLGA. This is the immuneACCESS table as TCRdb keeps it, with only in-frame sequences that have V and J called. A part of the clones is gone; compared with another copy, unresolved V genes explain less than half, and the rest is unexplained. V, J and clone size were drawn from that table, and D and trimming were deduced from the DNA. Recorded for this sample are roughly 1,000,000 clones; 78% of them occurred a single time. The top ten clones comprise approximately 0.52% of the sample.

Rearrangement joined TRBV28 to TRBJ2-7, with the D segment identity uncertain. The sequence came from a man aged 18 to 35 in good health. Some clones in this sample may be carry-over from other donors' samples. Sequenced material: memory CD4+ T cells from PBMCs. Sample cell subset or site, as interpreted from the label and publication: CD45RA-negative fraction. The CDR3 amino acid sequence is: CASRDGQTYEQYF. In nucleotide form, the sequence is TGTGCCAGCAGAGACGGGCAGACCTACGAGCAGTACTTC. Extended through the reference TRBV28 and TRBJ2-7 proteins, this CDR3 yields the full variable domain: DVKVTQSSRYLVKRTGEKVFLECVQDMDHENMFWYRQDPGLGLRLIYFSYDVKMKEKGDIPEGYSVSREKKERFSLILESASTNQTSMYLCASRDGQTYEQYFGPGTRLTVT.